The 9 T cell receptor beta chains in this list originate from one sample, sequenced in a study of siplizumab effects on memory and regulatory T cells (dated by TCRdb to the late 2010s). The library was obtained by the immunoSEQ multiplex PCR assay. The source is immuneACCESS, and TCRdb retained only in-frame sequences with V and J called. Part of the clones is not carried over; for the studies checked, unresolved V genes explain less than half of this, and the remainder is unexplained. Within this sample are fewer than 100,000 clones, with 85% to 95% of them counted one time only. 0.3% of the sample goes to the ten largest clones. The sample consisted of non-Treg CD4+ T cells sorted from blood. The sample's cell subset or site label, in plain terms: FACS-sorted unstimulated CD4+ non-regulatory T cells. These receptor sequences come from a human donor in good health.

This chain links TRBV30 with TRBJ2-7; D unresolved. Trimming removed 4 bases at V and 7 bases at J, with 14 bases between. The CDR3 has 12 residues. Germline V lookup: CDR1 GTSNPN, CDR2 SVGIG (reference sequence). The DNA for the CDR3 is TGTGCCTGGAAATTGGCGTATCGAGAGCAGTACTTC. It codes for CAWKLAYREQYF.

The chain combines TRBV6-5 with TRBJ2-3; D might be TRBD2 (6 bases). This CDR3 is built from 15 residues. In germline, CDR1 is MNHEY, CDR2 SVGAGI. The V end lost 10 bases, the J end lost 6 bases, and 23 bases lay between the germline ends. The CDR3 DNA sequence: TGTGCCATCAAAGACACGGGAGATGTCACCGATACGCAGTATTTT. It codes for CAIKDTGDVTDTQYF.

The chain joins TRBV7-2 to TRBJ2-2; 7 bases are shared with TRBD1. The length of the CDR3 is 15 residues. Germline values: CDR1 SGHTA, CDR2 FQGNSA. Trimming at V came to 3 bases and at J to 5 bases, leaving 6 bases not matched to a gene. CDR3 protein: CASSFGRGSTGELFF. Here the CDR3 DNA reads TGTGCCAGCAGCTTCGGCAGGGGGAGTACCGGGGAGCTGTTTTTT.

The V gene is TRBV18, the J gene TRBJ2-7, with unresolved D. CDR3 length: 14 amino acids. Trimming left V 5 bases short and J 3 bases short, with 14 bases between. CDR1 is KGHSH and CDR2 is LQKENI in the germline V gene. The CDR3 region has the DNA TGTGCCAGCTCAGCCAGCGCAGGAGACTACGAGCAGTACTTC. As protein: CASSASAGDYEQYF.

V usage is TRBV19 and J usage is TRBJ2-2; 7 nucleotides line up with TRBD1. CDR3 size: 15 residues. The ends lost 4 bases at V and 0 bases at J; junction bases unmatched: 2. Germline CDR1 reads LNHDA; CDR2 reads SQIVND (reference sequence). CDR3 nucleotide sequence: TGTGCCAGTAGTAGGGGACAGACGAACACCGGGGAGCTGTTTTTT. It specifies CASSRGQTNTGELFF.

This clone was seen just once. This chain uses TRBV29-1 with TRBJ1-1; possibly TRBD1 for D (6 bases). Looked up from germline, CDR1 is SQVTM and CDR2 is ANQGSEA. The length of the CDR3 is 15 residues. Between the trimmed V and J ends, which lost 4 bases and 1 base, there was a span of 16 bases. In nucleotides, the CDR3 is TGCAGCGTTGGGACCATCGGGACACCGAACACTGAAGCTTTCTTT. Its protein product is CSVGTIGTPNTEAFF.

The chain links TRBV30 to TRBJ2-7; TRBD2 might be the D (5 bases). Germline values: CDR1 GTSNPN, CDR2 SVGIG (reference sequence). Trimming left V 8 bases short and J 6 bases short, with 14 bases between. CDR3 length equals 11 residues. The CDR3: CALAWWGEQYF. CDR3 bases: TGTGCCCTAGCTTGGTGGGGCGAGCAGTACTTC.

The chain combines TRBV7-9 with TRBJ1-3, with D unclear. V gave up 8 bases and J gave up 2 bases, with 13 bases separating them. The CDR3 is 14 residues long. Germline V CDR1 and CDR2: SEHNR, FQNEAQ (reference sequence). This CDR3 is CASLRLGAGNTIYF. The CDR3 DNA sequence: TGTGCCAGCTTGCGGCTAGGTGCTGGAAACACCATATATTTT.

This clone was detected once. The V gene is TRBV14, the J gene TRBJ2-1; D is perhaps TRBD2 (6 bases). Germline CDR1 is SGHDN and CDR2 is FVKESK. V gave up 3 bases and J gave up 2 bases, with 8 bases separating them. The CDR3 totals 14 residues. Written as DNA, the CDR3 is TGTGCCAGCAGCCAGCCGGGAGCCTACAATGAGCAGTTCTTC. As protein: CASSQPGAYNEQFF.